These T cell receptor beta chains were read from a single sample in a study of cytomegalovirus exposure and HLA in healthy donors. Assay: immunoSEQ multiplex PCR; the TCRdb copy retains only in-frame clones and omits some. This table holds around 190,000 clones, nearly 80% found once. Material for sequencing was PBMCs. The receptors originated from a female donor in good health and CMV-seronegative. CDR3s include the opening cysteine and the closing phenylalanine or tryptophan. A D gene is named only where the DNA matches it firmly.

v_call,j_call,d_call,cdr3_aa
TRBV15,TRBJ1-1,.,CATSRDPPLEAEAFF
TRBV25-1,TRBJ1-3,.,CASRSSGEGRNTIYF
TRBV5-6,TRBJ2-1,.,CASSFSGNEQFF
TRBV6-1,TRBJ2-2,.,CASRNPWTVGELFF
TRBV15,TRBJ1-1,.,CATSRDGGPSTEAFF
TRBV30,TRBJ2-7,.,CAWSWTVKSYEQYF
TRBV7-3,TRBJ2-7,.,CASSSASGGEDGVYEQYF
TRBV7-2,TRBJ2-5,TRBD1,CASSSPQGVQETQYF
TRBV5-4,TRBJ2-5,.,CASSQDAGTTVQYF
TRBV5-1,TRBJ2-7,TRBD1,CASSRGQGGDEQYF
TRBV4-1,TRBJ2-7,TRBD1,CASSQEGTGAYEQYF
TRBV14,.,.,CASSGLANYEQYF
TRBV11-3,TRBJ2-7,TRBD1,CASSSRQGKGSDEQYF
TRBV9,TRBJ2-5,TRBD2,CASSPQRWGGETQYF
TRBV30,TRBJ2-1,TRBD2,CARRTAGGHEQFF
TRBV2,TRBJ1-2,TRBD1,CARADRTGKAYGYTF
TRBV2,TRBJ2-1,.,CASSEAGGSYNEQFF
TRBV20-1,TRBJ2-1,.,CSAGGYNEQFF
TRBV9,TRBJ2-3,TRBD2,CASSVASGGITDTQYF
TRBV25-1,TRBJ2-7,TRBD1,CASKGQGAVEQYF
TRBV30,TRBJ2-1,TRBD2,CAWRSSGSWNEQFF
TRBV7-2,TRBJ2-7,TRBD2,CASRHGRSGGLSREQYF
TRBV6-6,TRBJ2-3,TRBD1,CASSYGQGETDTQYF
TRBV27,TRBJ2-7,.,CASSPARGAKSYEQYF
TRBV6-5,TRBJ1-1,.,CASRGPSPGGAEAFF
TRBV6-6,TRBJ1-3,TRBD1,CASSGDSSGNTIYF
TRBV5-4,TRBJ1-2,.,CASSFPLGDYGYTF
TRBV11-1,TRBJ2-4,.,CASSLGGPNLAKNIQYF
TRBV19,TRBJ1-2,TRBD1,CASSGQDYGYTF
TRBV5-1,TRBJ2-7,TRBD2,CASSFSTRLAGAQSTYEQYF
TRBV25-1,TRBJ1-4,.,CASSDHEEKLFF
TRBV5-8,TRBJ2-7,.,CASSRTGYEQYF
TRBV9,TRBJ2-7,TRBD1,CASSPGDSSSYEQYF
TRBV2,TRBJ1-4,TRBD1,CASSEGTGVGKLFF
TRBV6-4,TRBJ2-3,.,CASSTTETDTQYF
TRBV7-9,TRBJ1-2,TRBD1,CASSFSDRENYGYTF
TRBV5-6,TRBJ2-7,TRBD1,CASSPTGQGNEQYF
TRBV9,TRBJ2-2,TRBD1,CASSVGQGPGELFF
TRBV2,TRBJ2-5,.,CASSRKIETQYF
TRBV30,TRBJ1-6,.,CAWSVGSVGQRNSPLHF
TRBV27,TRBJ2-1,TRBD2,CASSLIGLAGARRNEQFF
TRBV9,TRBJ1-1,.,CASSAIPNTEAFF
TRBV5-1,TRBJ2-7,.,CASSLITGSEQYF
TRBV11-2,TRBJ2-7,.,CASSLDLRGEQYF
TRBV6-1,TRBJ1-5,TRBD1,CASKAEQGFTQPQHF
TRBV15,TRBJ1-3,.,CATSRDSAGNAGNTIYF
TRBV7-2,TRBJ2-1,.,CASSFLSGSTYNEQFF
TRBV27,TRBJ2-3,.,CASSLGQGTDTQYF
TRBV5-8,TRBJ1-5,.,CASSLGWLSSNQPQHF
TRBV29-1,TRBJ2-2,TRBD1,CSADRAAGELFF
TRBV30,TRBJ2-1,.,CARSGDTYNEQFF